The 14 T cell receptor beta chains given below trace back to one sample, sequenced in a study of cytomegalovirus exposure and HLA in healthy donors. Vbeta (60) and Jbeta (13) primers were used in the PCR. Repertoires were generated with immunoSEQ multiplex PCR, while TCRdb's copy carries only in-frame clones and drops some. The sample yields approximately 160,000 clones, more than 65% seen once. The sample taken for sequencing was PBMCs. The receptors derive from a woman aged 25 to 39 in good health and CMV-seronegative.

This clone was seen a single time. The chain carries TRBV9 and TRBJ2-7; 8 bases map to TRBD1. V dropped 3 bases and J dropped 3; count of bases not matched to a gene: 2. Germline loops: CDR1 SGDLS, CDR2 YYNGEE. This CDR3 is 13 amino acids long. The CDR3 here is CASSDTGGYEQYF. CDR3 sequence (DNA): TGTGCCAGCAGCGACACAGGGGGCTACGAGCAGTACTTC.

The chain recombines TRBV6-5 with TRBJ1-1, with D possibly being TRBD1 (6 bases). CDR3 length equals 13 residues. V gave up 10 bases and J gave up 0 bases, with 12 bases separating them. Germline V gene lookup returns CDR1 MNHEY and CDR2 SVGAGI. DNA of the CDR3: TGTGCCAACTCGGACAGAATGAACACTGAAGCTTTCTTT. Translating it yields CANSDRMNTEAFF.

V is TRBV6-1 and J is TRBJ1-5, with D possibly being TRBD1 (5 bases). V was shortened by 1 base and J by 6 bases, with 16 bases between the two germline ends. The CDR3 runs 16 residues. Per the germline V gene, CDR1 is MNHNS and CDR2 is SASEGT. The CDR3: CASSEVGVGLSQPQHF. The CDR3 nucleotides are TGTGCCAGCAGTGAAGTAGGCGTGGGGCTGAGTCAGCCCCAGCATTTT.

This rearrangement joins TRBV28 to TRBJ1-5, with 9 bases that match TRBD1. Germline-derived CDR1 and CDR2 are MDHEN and SYDVKM. V shed 5 bases, J shed 6 bases, and the junction held 8 bases outside the gene matches. The CDR3 loop spans 15 amino acids. CDR3 sequence (DNA): TGTGCCAGCAGTCCCCCGACAGGGGGATTTCAGCCCCAGCATTTT. Translated, it gives CASSPPTGGFQPQHF.

The rearrangement links TRBV30 to TRBJ2-5; 8 nucleotides line up with TRBD2. The CDR3 totals 14 residues. Germline V gene sequence: CDR1 GTSNPN, CDR2 SVGIG (reference sequence). After removal of 0 bases from V and 14 bases from J, the junction contained 14 bases not matched to a gene. The CDR3 DNA follows: TGTGCCTGGAGTGTACGGGGGGGGTCAACCTACAGATACTTC. Protein sequence: CAWSVRGGSTYRYF.

This chain uses TRBV27 with TRBJ2-2; 11 nucleotides match TRBD2. The J segment lost 0 bases and the V segment lost 8 bases, leaving 5 bases of the junction unmatched. The germline V gene encodes CDR1 MNHEY and CDR2 SMNVEV (reference sequence). The CDR3 consists of 16 residues. The CDR3 DNA sequence: TGTGCCAGCGCCCGACTAGCGGGAACGAACACCGGGGAGCTGTTTTTT. Its translation is CASARLAGTNTGELFF.

Worth noting for this clone: One junction end disagrees with the germline gene, perhaps due to a read error. The rearrangement uses TRBV7-9 and TRBJ2-7; D possibly corresponds to TRBD1 (6 bases). Germline V CDR1 and CDR2: SEHNR, FQNEAQ (reference sequence). The CDR3 sequence is 16 residues long. In DNA, the CDR3 is TGTTCCAGCAGCCCATCCGGGACACTCGCCGTCTACGAGCAGTACTTC. It encodes CSSSPSGTLAVYEQYF. The variable domain in full, with the rest retrieved from reference TRBV7-9 and TRBJ2-7, is DTGVSQNPRHKITKRGQNVTFRCDPISEHNRLYWYRQTLGQGPEFLTYFQNEAQLEKSRLLSDRFSAERPKGSFSTLEIQRTEQGDSAMYLCSSSPSGTLAVYEQYFGPGTRLTVT.

The chain employs TRBV19 and TRBJ2-1; D is uncertain. The CDR3 extends over 11 amino acids. Germline CDR1 is LNHDA and CDR2 is SQIVND (reference sequence). The V end was cut by 4 bases, the J end by 8 bases, with 6 bases between. CDR3 sequence: CASSTRYEQFF. The CDR3, as DNA: TGTGCCAGTAGTACCAGATATGAGCAGTTCTTC.

This chain uses TRBV19 with TRBJ1-1; a weak D match, TRBD1 (5 bases). Germline V gives CDR1 LNHDA, CDR2 SQIVND (reference sequence). V was pared by 7 bases and J by 1 base, with 19 bases between. The CDR3 is made up of 16 amino acids. CDR3 sequence: CASTPWQGLSNTEAFF. In DNA form, the CDR3 reads TGTGCCAGTACCCCTTGGCAGGGCCTATCGAACACTGAAGCTTTCTTT.

The rearrangement joins TRBV7-9 to TRBJ1-1; D gene ambiguous. Germline V gene data show CDR1 as SEHNR and CDR2 as FQNEAQ (reference sequence). This CDR3 contains 19 residues. V lost 2 bases to trimming and J lost 2 bases, with 24 bases between them. CDR3 bases: TGTGCCAGCAGCTTAAGGGAAACGGGGAGGAGGGAGAATAACACTGAAGCTTTCTTT. It translates to CASSLRETGRRENNTEAFF.

This sequence joins TRBV5-1 and TRBJ2-3; 8 bases map to TRBD2. CDR3 length: 16 residues. Germline values: CDR1 SGHRS, CDR2 YFSETQ. V lost 4 bases and J lost 0; bases outside the gene matches: 7. CDR3 in amino acids: CASSKLADPSTDTQYF. The CDR3 nucleotides are TGCGCCAGCAGCAAACTAGCGGACCCTAGCACAGATACGCAGTATTTT.

The chain is built from TRBV5-1 and TRBJ2-1; 8 bases agree with TRBD2. Per the germline V gene, CDR1 is SGHRS and CDR2 is YFSETQ. J was trimmed by 5 bases and V by 4 bases; bases with no gene match: 8. CDR3 length equals 15 residues. As DNA, the CDR3 is TGCGCCAGCAGCCCCGGGGGGGTTGACGACAATGAGCAGTTCTTC. It codes for CASSPGGVDDNEQFF.

This clone has more than one count but fewer than ten. The rearrangement links TRBV12-5 to TRBJ1-1; 7 bases are a match to TRBD1. This CDR3 has 17 residues. The ends lost 5 bases at V and 3 bases at J; junction bases unmatched: 15. CDR1 is LGHNT, CDR2 FRNRAP, per germline. CDR3: CASGRESGTVAYTEAFF. The CDR3, as DNA: TGTGCTAGTGGTCGGGAGTCCGGGACAGTGGCCTACACTGAAGCTTTCTTT.

The rearrangement joins TRBV18 to TRBJ2-3; D is unclear. The CDR3 spans 12 residues. The germline CDR1 and CDR2 sequences are KGHSH and LQKENI. Deletions cut 0 bases from V and 6 bases from J, with 4 bases between. This CDR3 is CASSPPSDTQYF. The CDR3 coding sequence is TGTGCCAGCTCACCACCTTCGGATACGCAGTATTTT.